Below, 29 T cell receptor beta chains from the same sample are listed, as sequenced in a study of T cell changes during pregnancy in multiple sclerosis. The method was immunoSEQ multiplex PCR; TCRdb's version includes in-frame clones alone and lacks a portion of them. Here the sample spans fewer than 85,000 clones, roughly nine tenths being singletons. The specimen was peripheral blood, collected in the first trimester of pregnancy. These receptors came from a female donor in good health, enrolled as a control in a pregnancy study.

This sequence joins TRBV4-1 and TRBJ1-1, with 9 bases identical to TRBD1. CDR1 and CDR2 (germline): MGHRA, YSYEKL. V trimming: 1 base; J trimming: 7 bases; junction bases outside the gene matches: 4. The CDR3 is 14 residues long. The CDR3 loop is CASSQGTGVVEAFF. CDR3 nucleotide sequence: TGCGCCAGCAGCCAAGGGACAGGGGTTGTTGAAGCTTTCTTT.

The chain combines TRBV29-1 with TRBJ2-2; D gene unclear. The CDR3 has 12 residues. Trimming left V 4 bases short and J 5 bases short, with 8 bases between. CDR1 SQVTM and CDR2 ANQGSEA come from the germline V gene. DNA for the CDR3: TGCAGCGTTGCGTACAGTACCGGGGAGCTGTTTTTT. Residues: CSVAYSTGELFF.

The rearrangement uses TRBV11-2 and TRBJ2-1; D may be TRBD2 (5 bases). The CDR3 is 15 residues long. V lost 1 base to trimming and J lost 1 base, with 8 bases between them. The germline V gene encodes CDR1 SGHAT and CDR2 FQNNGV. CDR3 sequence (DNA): TGTGCCAGCAGCTTAGTCGGGGTTTCCTACAATGAGCAGTTCTTC. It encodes CASSLVGVSYNEQFF.

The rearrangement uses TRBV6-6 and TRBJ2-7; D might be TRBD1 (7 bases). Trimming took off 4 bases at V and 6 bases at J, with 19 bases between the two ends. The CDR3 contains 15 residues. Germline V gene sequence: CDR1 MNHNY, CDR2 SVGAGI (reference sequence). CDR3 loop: CASSFSSEGASEQYF. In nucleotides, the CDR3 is TGTGCCAGCAGTTTCTCGTCGGAGGGGGCCTCCGAGCAGTACTTC.

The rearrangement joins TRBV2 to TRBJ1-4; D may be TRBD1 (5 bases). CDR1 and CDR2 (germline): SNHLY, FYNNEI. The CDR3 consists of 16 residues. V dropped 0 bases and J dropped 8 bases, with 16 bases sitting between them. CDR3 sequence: CASSEALGASSEKLFF. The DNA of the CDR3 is TGTGCCAGCAGTGAAGCGCTTGGGGCCAGCAGCGAAAAACTGTTTTTT. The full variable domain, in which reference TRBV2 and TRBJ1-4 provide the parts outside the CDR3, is EPEVTQTPSHQVTQMGQEVILRCVPISNHLYFYWYRQILGQKVEFLVSFYNNEISEKSEIFDDQFSVERPDGSNFTLKIRSTKLEDSAMYFCASSEALGASSEKLFFGSGTQLSVL.

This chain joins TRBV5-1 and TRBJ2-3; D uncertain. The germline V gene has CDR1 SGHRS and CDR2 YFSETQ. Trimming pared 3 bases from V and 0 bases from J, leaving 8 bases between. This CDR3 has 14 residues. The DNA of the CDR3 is TGCGCCAGCAGCTCTACGGGTAGCACAGATACGCAGTATTTT. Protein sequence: CASSSTGSTDTQYF.

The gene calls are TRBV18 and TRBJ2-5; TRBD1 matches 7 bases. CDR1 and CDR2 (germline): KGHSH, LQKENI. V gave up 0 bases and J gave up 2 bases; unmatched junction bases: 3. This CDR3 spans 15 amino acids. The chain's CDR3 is CASSPPRGQQETQYF. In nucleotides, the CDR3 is TGTGCCAGCTCACCACCGAGGGGACAGCAAGAGACCCAGTACTTC.

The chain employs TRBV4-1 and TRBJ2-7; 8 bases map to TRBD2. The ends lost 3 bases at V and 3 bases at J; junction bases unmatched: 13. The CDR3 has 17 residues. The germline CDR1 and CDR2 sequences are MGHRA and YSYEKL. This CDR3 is CASSQGGKGLVFYEQYF. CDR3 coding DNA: TGCGCCAGCAGCCAGGGGGGGAAGGGACTAGTGTTCTACGAGCAGTACTTC.

The CDR3 spells CASRDYTDATNEKLFF. CDR3 coding DNA: TGTGCCAGCAGAGACTACACTGACGCAACTAATGAAAAACTGTTTTTT. The chain links TRBV5-6 to TRBJ1-4; D unresolved. Per the germline V gene, CDR1 is SGHDT and CDR2 is YYEEEE. The CDR3 runs to 16 residues. The V and J ends lost 5 bases and 0 bases respectively, with 14 bases between them.

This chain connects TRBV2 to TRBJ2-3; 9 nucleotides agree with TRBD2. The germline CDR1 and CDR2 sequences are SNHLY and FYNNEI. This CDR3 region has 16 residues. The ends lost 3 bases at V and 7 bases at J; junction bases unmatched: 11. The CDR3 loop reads CASSDSASGTPHTQYF. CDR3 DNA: TGTGCCAGCAGTGATTCGGCTAGCGGGACCCCCCATACGCAGTATTTT. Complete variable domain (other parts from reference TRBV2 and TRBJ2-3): EPEVTQTPSHQVTQMGQEVILRCVPISNHLYFYWYRQILGQKVEFLVSFYNNEISEKSEIFDDQFSVERPDGSNFTLKIRSTKLEDSAMYFCASSDSASGTPHTQYFGPGTRLTVL.

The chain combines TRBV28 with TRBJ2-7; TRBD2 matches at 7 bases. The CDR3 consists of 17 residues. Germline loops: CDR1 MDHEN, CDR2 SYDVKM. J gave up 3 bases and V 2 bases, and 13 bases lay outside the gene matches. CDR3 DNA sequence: TGTGCCAGCAGTTTAGGGACTCTAGGGAGGGGTTACTACGAGCAGTACTTC. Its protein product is CASSLGTLGRGYYEQYF.

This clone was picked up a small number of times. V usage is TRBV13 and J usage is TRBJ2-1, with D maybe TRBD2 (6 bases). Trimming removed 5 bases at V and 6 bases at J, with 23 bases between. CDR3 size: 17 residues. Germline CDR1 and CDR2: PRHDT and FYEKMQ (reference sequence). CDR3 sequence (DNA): TGTGCCAGCAGCACACCCCGGAGAGGCTGGAGGGGCAATGAGCAGTTCTTC. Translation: CASSTPRRGWRGNEQFF.

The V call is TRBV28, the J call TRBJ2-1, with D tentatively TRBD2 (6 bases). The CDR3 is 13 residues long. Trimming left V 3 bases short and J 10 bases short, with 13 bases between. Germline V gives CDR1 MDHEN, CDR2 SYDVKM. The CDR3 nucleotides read TGTGCCAGCAGTTTTGGTCGGGCGGGAGAGCAGTTCTTC. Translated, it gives CASSFGRAGEQFF.

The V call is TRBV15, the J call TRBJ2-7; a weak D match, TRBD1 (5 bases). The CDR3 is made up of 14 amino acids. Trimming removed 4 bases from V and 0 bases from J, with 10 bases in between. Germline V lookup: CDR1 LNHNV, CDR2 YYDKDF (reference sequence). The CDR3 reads CATSTDTSSYEQYF. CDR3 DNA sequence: TGTGCCACCAGCACGGACACCAGCTCCTACGAGCAGTACTTC.

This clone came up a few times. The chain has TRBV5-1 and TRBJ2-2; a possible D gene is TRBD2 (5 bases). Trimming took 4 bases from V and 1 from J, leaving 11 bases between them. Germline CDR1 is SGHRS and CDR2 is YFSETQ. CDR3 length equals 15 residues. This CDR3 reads CASSAGGRNTGELFF. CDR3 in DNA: TGCGCCAGCAGCGCCGGAGGTAGGAACACCGGGGAGCTGTTTTTT.

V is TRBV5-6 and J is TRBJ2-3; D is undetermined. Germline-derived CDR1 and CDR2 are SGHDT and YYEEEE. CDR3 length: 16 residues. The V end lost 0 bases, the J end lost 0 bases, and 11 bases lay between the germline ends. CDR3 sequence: CASSLGAGISTDTQYF. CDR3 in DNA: TGTGCCAGCAGCTTGGGCGCAGGCATTAGCACAGATACGCAGTATTTT.

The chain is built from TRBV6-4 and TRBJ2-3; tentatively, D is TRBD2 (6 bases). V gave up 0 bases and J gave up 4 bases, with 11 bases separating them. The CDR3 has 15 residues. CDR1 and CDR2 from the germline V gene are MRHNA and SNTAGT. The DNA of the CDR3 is TGTGCCAGCAGTGACTCGCCGGGAGCAGCAGATACGCAGTATTTT. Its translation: CASSDSPGAADTQYF.

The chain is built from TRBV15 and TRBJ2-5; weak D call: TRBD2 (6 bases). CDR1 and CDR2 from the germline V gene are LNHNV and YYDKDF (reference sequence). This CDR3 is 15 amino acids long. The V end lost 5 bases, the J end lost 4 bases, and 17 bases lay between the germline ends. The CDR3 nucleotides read TGTGCCACCAGCGAGGTAGGGCGGGAAAGAGAGACCCAGTACTTC. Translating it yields CATSEVGRERETQYF. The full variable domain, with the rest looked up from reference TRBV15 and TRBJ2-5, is DAMVIQNPRYQVTQFGKPVTLSCSQTLNHNVMYWYQQKSSQAPKLLFHYYDKDFNNEADTPDNFQSRRPNTSFCFLDIRSPGLGDTAMYLCATSEVGRERETQYFGPGTRLLVL.

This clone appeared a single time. CDR3 sequence: CASSLVAEFTGELFF. In nucleotides, the CDR3 is TGTGCCAGCAGTTTAGTAGCGGAGTTCACCGGGGAGCTGTTTTTT. The chain uses TRBV6-1 and TRBJ2-2; the D gene is possibly TRBD2 (6 bases). CDR1 and CDR2 from the germline V gene are MNHNS and SASEGT. CDR3 length: 15 residues. V lost 5 bases and J lost 4, with 14 bases in between.

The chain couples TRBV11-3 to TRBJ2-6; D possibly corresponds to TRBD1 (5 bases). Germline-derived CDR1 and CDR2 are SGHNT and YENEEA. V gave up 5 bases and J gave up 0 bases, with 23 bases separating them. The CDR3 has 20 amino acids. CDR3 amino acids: CASSDRWVAGIYSGANVLTF. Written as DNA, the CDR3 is TGTGCCAGCAGCGATCGCTGGGTGGCAGGGATTTACTCTGGGGCCAACGTCCTGACTTTC.

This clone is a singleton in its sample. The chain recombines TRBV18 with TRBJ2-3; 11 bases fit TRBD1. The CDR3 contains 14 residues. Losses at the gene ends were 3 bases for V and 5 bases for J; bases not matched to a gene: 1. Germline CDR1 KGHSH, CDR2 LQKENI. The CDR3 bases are TGTGCCAGCTCACCCGGGACAGGGGGAGATACGCAGTATTTT. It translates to CASSPGTGGDTQYF. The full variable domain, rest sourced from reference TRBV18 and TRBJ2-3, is NAGVMQNPRHLVRRRGQEARLRCSPMKGHSHVYWYRQLPEEGLKFMVYLQKENIIDESGMPKERFSAEFPKEGPSILRIQQVVRGDSAAYFCASSPGTGGDTQYFGPGTRLTVL.

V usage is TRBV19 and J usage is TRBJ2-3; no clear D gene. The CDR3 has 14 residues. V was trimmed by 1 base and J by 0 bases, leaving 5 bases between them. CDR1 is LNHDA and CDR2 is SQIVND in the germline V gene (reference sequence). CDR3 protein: CASSIAMSTDTQYF. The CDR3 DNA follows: TGTGCCAGTAGTATAGCAATGAGCACAGATACGCAGTATTTT.

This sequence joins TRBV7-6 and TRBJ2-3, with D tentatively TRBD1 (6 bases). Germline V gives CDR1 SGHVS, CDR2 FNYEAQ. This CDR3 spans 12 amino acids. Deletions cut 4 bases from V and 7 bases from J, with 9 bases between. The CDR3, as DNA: TGTGCCAGCAGCTCACAGGGAAATACGCAGTATTTT. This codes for CASSSQGNTQYF.

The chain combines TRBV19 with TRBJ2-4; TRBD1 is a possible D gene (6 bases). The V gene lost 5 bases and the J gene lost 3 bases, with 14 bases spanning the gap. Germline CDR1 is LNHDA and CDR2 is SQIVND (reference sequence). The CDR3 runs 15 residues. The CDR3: CASSRAGVGKNIQYF. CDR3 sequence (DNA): TGTGCCAGTAGTCGGGCAGGGGTGGGCAAAAACATTCAGTACTTC.

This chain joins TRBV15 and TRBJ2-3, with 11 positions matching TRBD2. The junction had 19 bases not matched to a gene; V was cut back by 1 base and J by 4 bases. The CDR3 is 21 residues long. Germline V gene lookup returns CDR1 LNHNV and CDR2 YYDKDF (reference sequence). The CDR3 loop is CATSRGNFQLQTSGSADTQYF. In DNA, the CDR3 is TGTGCCACCAGCAGAGGCAACTTCCAACTTCAAACTAGCGGGAGTGCAGATACGCAGTATTTT.

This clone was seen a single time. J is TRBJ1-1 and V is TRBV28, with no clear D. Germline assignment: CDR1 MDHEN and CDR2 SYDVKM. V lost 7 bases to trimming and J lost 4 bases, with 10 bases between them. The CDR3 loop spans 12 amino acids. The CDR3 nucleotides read TGTGCCAGCACCCTTGAGGGCACTGAAGCTTTCTTT. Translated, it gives CASTLEGTEAFF.

The CDR3 is CASSLGGGRDYGYTF. As DNA, the CDR3 is TGTGCCAGCAGCTTGGGCGGCGGGAGAGACTATGGCTACACCTTC. This chain connects TRBV7-9 to TRBJ1-2; no clear D. The CDR3 runs 15 residues. Germline V gene lookup returns CDR1 SEHNR and CDR2 FQNEAQ (reference sequence). V lost 3 bases and J 3 bases, leaving 14 bases between the germline ends.

This chain's CDR3 is CASSIGGGGYIETQYF. CDR3 nucleotides: TGTGCCAGTAGTATCGGAGGCGGGGGGTATATAGAGACCCAGTACTTC. The J gene is TRBJ2-5, the V gene TRBV19; 8 bases are a match to TRBD2. The trim removed 3 bases at V and 4 bases at J, leaving 10 bases unmatched. The CDR3 runs to 16 residues. Germline lookup yields CDR1 LNHDA and CDR2 SQIVND (reference sequence).

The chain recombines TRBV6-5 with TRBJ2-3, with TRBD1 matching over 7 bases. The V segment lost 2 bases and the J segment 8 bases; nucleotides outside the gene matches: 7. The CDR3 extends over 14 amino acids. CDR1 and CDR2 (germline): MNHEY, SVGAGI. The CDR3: CASSYDRTGITQYF. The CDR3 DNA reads TGTGCCAGCAGTTACGACAGGACAGGTATTACGCAGTATTTT.